These T cell receptor beta chains were read from a single sample in a study of shared clonotypes between healthy human individuals. Sequencing used immunoSEQ multiplex PCR; TCRdb keeps in-frame clones, though not all of them. The table has about 480,000 clones, 70% to 80% seen once. Sequenced input: PBMCs. These receptors came from a woman aged 40-49 years in good health. Some clones in this sample may be carry-over from other donors' samples. Each CDR3 is given with its conserved first and last residue. The order of the fields is D gene, V gene, clone size, J gene, CDR3 protein, CDR3 DNA. D genes are given only for firm matches. A clone size is listed for some rows: how often the clone was seen (once, few, many), or a class if it is expanded.

d_gene: -
v_gene: TRBV20-1
abundance: few
j_gene: TRBJ2-5
CDR3aa: CSAPREYF
CDR3nt: TGCAGTGCTCCCAGGGAGTACTTC

d_gene: TRBD2
v_gene: TRBV30
abundance: -
j_gene: TRBJ2-7
CDR3aa: CAWRPGGGGSYEQYF
CDR3nt: TGTGCCTGGAGGCCCGGGGGGGGTGGCTCCTACGAGCAGTACTTC

d_gene: -
v_gene: TRBV5-1
abundance: once
j_gene: TRBJ2-1
CDR3aa: CASRPDKAIAREQFF
CDR3nt: TGCGCCAGCAGACCCGACAAGGCCATCGCACGGGAGCAGTTCTTC

d_gene: TRBD2
v_gene: TRBV6-6
abundance: -
j_gene: TRBJ2-2
CDR3aa: CASSYSGRAAGELFF
CDR3nt: TGTGCCAGCAGTTACAGCGGGAGGGCCGCCGGGGAGCTGTTTTTT

d_gene: -
v_gene: TRBV9
abundance: -
j_gene: TRBJ2-7
CDR3aa: CASSGGPVGEQYF
CDR3nt: TGTGCCAGCAGCGGGGGGCCGGTTGGCGAGCAGTACTTC

d_gene: TRBD2
v_gene: TRBV18
abundance: -
j_gene: TRBJ2-6
CDR3aa: CASSPAGGSGANVLTF
CDR3nt: TGTGCCAGCTCACCCGCGGGAGGGTCTGGGGCCAACGTCCTGACTTTC

d_gene: TRBD1
v_gene: TRBV25-1
abundance: few
j_gene: TRBJ2-7
CDR3aa: CASGGQGRSYEQYF
CDR3nt: TGTGCCAGCGGCGGACAGGGTCGATCCTACGAGCAGTACTTC

d_gene: -
v_gene: TRBV19
abundance: few
j_gene: TRBJ2-5
CDR3aa: CASSIARGETQYF
CDR3nt: TGTGCCAGTAGTATCGCTAGGGGGGAGACCCAGTACTTC

d_gene: -
v_gene: TRBV10-1
abundance: few
j_gene: TRBJ2-4
CDR3aa: CASSAGGRGNIQYF
CDR3nt: TGCGCCAGCAGTGCGGGGGGCAGGGGGAACATTCAGTACTTC

d_gene: TRBD2
v_gene: TRBV11-3
abundance: -
j_gene: TRBJ2-2
CDR3aa: CASSNPTSGSGGELFF
CDR3nt: TGTGCCAGCAGCAATCCGACTAGCGGGAGTGGCGGGGAGCTGTTTTTT

d_gene: TRBD2
v_gene: TRBV4-1
abundance: -
j_gene: TRBJ2-2
CDR3aa: CASSQDWREGLYRELFF
CDR3nt: TGCGCCAGCAGCCAAGATTGGCGGGAGGGCCTTTACCGGGAGCTGTTTTTT

d_gene: TRBD1
v_gene: TRBV9
abundance: once
j_gene: TRBJ2-1
CDR3aa: CASSVTGDSLYNEQFF
CDR3nt: TGTGCCAGCAGCGTAACAGGGGATTCCCTATACAATGAGCAGTTCTTC

d_gene: TRBD2
v_gene: TRBV30
abundance: -
j_gene: TRBJ2-3
CDR3aa: CAWSRRERGTDTQYF
CDR3nt: TGTGCCTGGAGTCGGCGGGAGAGGGGCACAGATACGCAGTATTTT

d_gene: TRBD2
v_gene: TRBV11-3
abundance: -
j_gene: TRBJ2-1
CDR3aa: CASSLRGRAAYNEQFF
CDR3nt: TGTGCCAGCAGCTTACGCGGGAGGGCCGCCTACAATGAGCAGTTCTTC

d_gene: -
v_gene: TRBV5-1
abundance: -
j_gene: TRBJ1-1
CDR3aa: CASSLPGTEAFF
CDR3nt: TGCGCCAGCAGCTTGCCTGGGACTGAAGCTTTCTTT

d_gene: TRBD2
v_gene: TRBV5-1
abundance: -
j_gene: TRBJ2-2
CDR3aa: CASSLGPAGGSTGELFF
CDR3nt: TGCGCCAGCAGCTTGGGTCCCGCGGGAGGTAGCACCGGGGAGCTGTTTTTT

d_gene: -
v_gene: TRBV7-2
abundance: -
j_gene: TRBJ1-4
CDR3aa: CASSLGGGDEKLFF
CDR3nt: TGTGCCAGCAGCCTGGGGGGTGGAGATGAAAAACTGTTTTTT

d_gene: -
v_gene: TRBV2
abundance: -
j_gene: TRBJ2-7
CDR3aa: CASSLAYEQYF
CDR3nt: TGTGCCAGCAGTCTAGCCTACGAGCAGTACTTC

d_gene: -
v_gene: TRBV5-5
abundance: -
j_gene: TRBJ1-1
CDR3aa: CASSLVGNPEAFF
CDR3nt: TGTGCCAGCAGCTTGGTGGGGAACCCTGAAGCTTTCTTT

d_gene: -
v_gene: TRBV7-2
abundance: -
j_gene: TRBJ1-4
CDR3aa: CASSLARGVGEKLFF
CDR3nt: TGTGCCAGCAGCTTAGCCCGGGGGGTTGGAGAAAAACTGTTTTTT

d_gene: -
v_gene: TRBV7-9
abundance: -
j_gene: TRBJ2-7
CDR3aa: CASSGDSYEQYF
CDR3nt: TGTGCCAGCAGCGGAGACAGCTACGAGCAGTACTTC

d_gene: -
v_gene: TRBV30
abundance: -
j_gene: TRBJ2-5
CDR3aa: CAGGGAQETQYF
CDR3nt: TGTGCCGGTGGGGGCGCTCAAGAGACCCAGTACTTC

d_gene: TRBD1
v_gene: TRBV27
abundance: -
j_gene: TRBJ1-6
CDR3aa: CASSLAGTAYSPLHF
CDR3nt: TGTGCCAGCAGTTTGGCCGGGACAGCATATTCACCCCTCCACTTT

d_gene: -
v_gene: TRBV5-4
abundance: few
j_gene: TRBJ2-1
CDR3aa: CASSPFGGQDNEQFF
CDR3nt: TGTGCCAGCAGCCCTTTCGGAGGCCAGGACAATGAGCAGTTCTTC

d_gene: TRBD1
v_gene: TRBV5-6
abundance: once
j_gene: TRBJ2-5
CDR3aa: CASSRRGGQGETQYF
CDR3nt: TGTGCCAGCAGCCGACGAGGGGGACAGGGCGAGACCCAGTACTTC

d_gene: TRBD2
v_gene: TRBV27
abundance: -
j_gene: TRBJ2-1
CDR3aa: CASSRVRGTGTSGSYEQFF
CDR3nt: TGTGCCAGCAGCCGAGTTAGAGGTACCGGGACTAGCGGGAGCTATGAGCAGTTCTTC

d_gene: -
v_gene: TRBV28
abundance: -
j_gene: TRBJ1-2
CDR3aa: CASSFGTGFSANYGYTF
CDR3nt: TGTGCCAGCAGTTTTGGAACAGGGTTTAGTGCTAACTATGGCTACACCTTC

d_gene: -
v_gene: TRBV30
abundance: -
j_gene: TRBJ1-2
CDR3aa: CAWTLGGPYGYTF
CDR3nt: TGTGCCTGGACCCTCGGGGGCCCCTATGGCTACACCTTC

d_gene: -
v_gene: TRBV6-5
abundance: -
j_gene: TRBJ1-2
CDR3aa: CASTPGGQDYGYTF
CDR3nt: TGTGCCAGCACCCCAGGAGGGCAAGACTATGGCTACACCTTC

d_gene: -
v_gene: TRBV10-3
abundance: -
j_gene: TRBJ1-2
CDR3aa: CAISEGVYGYTF
CDR3nt: TGTGCCATCAGTGAGGGAGTGTATGGCTACACCTTC

d_gene: -
v_gene: TRBV6-5
abundance: -
j_gene: TRBJ2-6
CDR3aa: CASSRDSGANVLTF
CDR3nt: TGTGCCAGCAGCCGGGACTCTGGGGCCAACGTCCTGACTTTC

d_gene: -
v_gene: TRBV29-1
abundance: -
j_gene: TRBJ1-3
CDR3aa: CSTATGRGNTIYF
CDR3nt: TGCAGCACCGCTACAGGGCGCGGAAACACCATATATTTT

d_gene: TRBD2
v_gene: TRBV19
abundance: -
j_gene: TRBJ2-1
CDR3aa: CASSLGLAGALFF
CDR3nt: TGTGCCAGTAGTCTGGGACTAGCGGGAGCTCTGTTCTTC

d_gene: -
v_gene: TRBV18
abundance: -
j_gene: TRBJ2-1
CDR3aa: CASSSSRASYNEQFF
CDR3nt: TGTGCCAGCTCATCATCGCGGGCCTCCTACAATGAGCAGTTCTTC

d_gene: -
v_gene: TRBV10-3
abundance: few
j_gene: TRBJ2-7
CDR3aa: CAISDNYEQYF
CDR3nt: TGTGCCATCAGTGACAACTACGAGCAGTACTTC

d_gene: TRBD1
v_gene: TRBV6-4
abundance: few
j_gene: TRBJ2-7
CDR3aa: CASKEGGQPDYEQYF
CDR3nt: TGTGCCAGCAAAGAAGGGGGCCAGCCAGACTACGAGCAGTACTTC

d_gene: TRBD1
v_gene: TRBV6-1
abundance: -
j_gene: TRBJ1-1
CDR3aa: CASIPTGAKAEAFF
CDR3nt: TGTGCCAGCATTCCCACAGGGGCTAAGGCTGAAGCTTTCTTT

d_gene: -
v_gene: TRBV18
abundance: few
j_gene: TRBJ2-3
CDR3aa: CASSPEVAGTDTQYF
CDR3nt: TGTGCCAGCTCACCAGAGGTAGCGGGCACAGATACGCAGTATTTT

d_gene: TRBD2
v_gene: TRBV28
abundance: -
j_gene: TRBJ2-1
CDR3aa: CASRASGSSYNEQFF
CDR3nt: TGTGCCAGCAGGGCTAGCGGGAGCTCCTACAATGAGCAGTTCTTC

d_gene: TRBD1
v_gene: TRBV30
abundance: -
j_gene: TRBJ2-7
CDR3aa: CAWSVTGVPEQYF
CDR3nt: TGTGCCTGGAGTGTTACAGGGGTCCCCGAGCAGTACTTC

d_gene: -
v_gene: TRBV27
abundance: -
j_gene: TRBJ2-7
CDR3aa: CASSLSGREQYF
CDR3nt: TGTGCCAGCAGTTTATCAGGGCGCGAGCAGTACTTC

d_gene: -
v_gene: TRBV11-2
abundance: few
j_gene: TRBJ1-1
CDR3aa: CASSHGTSGAFF
CDR3nt: TGTGCCAGCAGTCATGGGACGTCTGGGGCTTTCTTT

d_gene: TRBD1
v_gene: TRBV5-1
abundance: -
j_gene: TRBJ2-1
CDR3aa: CASSYTTGTGRYNEQFF
CDR3nt: TGCGCCAGCAGTTACACCACCGGGACAGGCCGATACAATGAGCAGTTCTTC

d_gene: -
v_gene: TRBV28
abundance: -
j_gene: TRBJ1-4
CDR3aa: CASSLDGNEKLFF
CDR3nt: TGTGCCAGCAGCTTGGACGGGAATGAAAAACTGTTTTTT

d_gene: TRBD2
v_gene: TRBV11-2
abundance: -
j_gene: TRBJ2-7
CDR3aa: CASSLHLAASYEQYF
CDR3nt: TGTGCCAGCAGCTTACATCTAGCGGCCTCCTACGAGCAGTACTTC

d_gene: -
v_gene: TRBV7-2
abundance: -
j_gene: TRBJ2-2
CDR3aa: CASRRPGARGTGELFF
CDR3nt: TGTGCCAGCAGGCGACCAGGTGCAAGGGGTACCGGGGAGCTGTTTTTT

d_gene: -
v_gene: TRBV30
abundance: -
j_gene: TRBJ2-3
CDR3aa: CAWSGAQSTDTQYF
CDR3nt: TGTGCCTGGAGTGGAGCGCAAAGCACAGATACGCAGTATTTT

d_gene: -
v_gene: TRBV30
abundance: few
j_gene: TRBJ1-4
CDR3aa: CAWCTTGQEKLFF
CDR3nt: TGTGCCTGGTGTACGACAGGTCAAGAAAAACTGTTTTTT